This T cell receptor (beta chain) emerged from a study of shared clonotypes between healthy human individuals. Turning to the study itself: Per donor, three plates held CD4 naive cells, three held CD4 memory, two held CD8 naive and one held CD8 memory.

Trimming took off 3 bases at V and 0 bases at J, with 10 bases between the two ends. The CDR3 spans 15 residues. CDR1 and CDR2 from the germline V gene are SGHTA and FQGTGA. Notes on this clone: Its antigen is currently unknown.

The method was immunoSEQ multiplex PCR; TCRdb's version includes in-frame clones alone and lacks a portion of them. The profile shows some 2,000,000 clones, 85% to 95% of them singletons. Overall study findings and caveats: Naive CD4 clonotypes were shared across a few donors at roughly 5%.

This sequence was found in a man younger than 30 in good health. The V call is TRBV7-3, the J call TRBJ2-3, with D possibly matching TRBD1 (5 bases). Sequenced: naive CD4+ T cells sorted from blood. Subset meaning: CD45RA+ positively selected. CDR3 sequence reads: CASSFSGQSTDTQYF. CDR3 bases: TGTGCCAGCAGCTTCTCAGGGCAGAGCACAGATACGCAGTATTTT.